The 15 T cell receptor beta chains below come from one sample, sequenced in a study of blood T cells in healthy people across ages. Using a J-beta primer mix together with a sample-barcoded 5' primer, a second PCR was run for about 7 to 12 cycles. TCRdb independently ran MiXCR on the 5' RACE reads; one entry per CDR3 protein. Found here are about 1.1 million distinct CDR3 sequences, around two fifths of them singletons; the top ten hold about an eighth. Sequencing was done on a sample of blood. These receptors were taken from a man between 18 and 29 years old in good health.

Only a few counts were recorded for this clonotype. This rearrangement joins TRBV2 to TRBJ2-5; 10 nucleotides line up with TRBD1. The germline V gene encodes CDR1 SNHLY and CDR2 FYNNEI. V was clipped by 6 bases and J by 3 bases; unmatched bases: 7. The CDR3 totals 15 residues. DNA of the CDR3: TGTGCCAGCAGCGACCCGGGACAGGGGAAAGAGACCCAGTACTTC. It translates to CASSDPGQGKETQYF.

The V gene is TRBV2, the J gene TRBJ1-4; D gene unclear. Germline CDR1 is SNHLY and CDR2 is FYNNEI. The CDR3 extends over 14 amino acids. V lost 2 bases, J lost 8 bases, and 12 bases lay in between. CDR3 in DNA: TGTGCCAGCAGTGAATTATGGGCAAGGGAAAAACTGTTTTTT. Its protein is CASSELWAREKLFF.

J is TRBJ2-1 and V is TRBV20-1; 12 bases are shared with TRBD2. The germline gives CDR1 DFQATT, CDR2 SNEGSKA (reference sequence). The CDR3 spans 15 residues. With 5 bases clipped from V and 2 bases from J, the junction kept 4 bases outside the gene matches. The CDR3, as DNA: TGCAGTGCTTGGACTAGCGGGGCGCCCTACAATGAGCAGTTCTTC. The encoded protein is CSAWTSGAPYNEQFF.

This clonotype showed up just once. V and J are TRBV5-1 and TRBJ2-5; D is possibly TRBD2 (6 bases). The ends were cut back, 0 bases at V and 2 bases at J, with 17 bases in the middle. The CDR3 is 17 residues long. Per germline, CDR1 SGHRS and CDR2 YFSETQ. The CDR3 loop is CASSLALNSGYQETQYF. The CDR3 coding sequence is TGCGCCAGCAGCTTGGCCTTGAATAGCGGATATCAAGAGACCCAGTACTTC.

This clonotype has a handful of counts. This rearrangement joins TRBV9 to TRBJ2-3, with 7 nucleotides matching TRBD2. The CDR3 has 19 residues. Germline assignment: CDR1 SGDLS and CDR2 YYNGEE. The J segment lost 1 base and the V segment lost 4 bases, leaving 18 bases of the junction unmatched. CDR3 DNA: TGTGCCAGCAGCCCCCGACCAAAGGGACTACTAATTCGCACAGATACGCAGTATTTT. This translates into CASSPRPKGLLIRTDTQYF.

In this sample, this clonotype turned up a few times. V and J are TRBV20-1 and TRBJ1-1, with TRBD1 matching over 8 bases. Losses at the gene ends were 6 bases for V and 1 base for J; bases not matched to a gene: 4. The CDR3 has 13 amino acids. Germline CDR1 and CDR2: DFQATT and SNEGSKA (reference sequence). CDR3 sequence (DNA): TGCAGTGCCCAGGACAGGGCGAACACTGAAGCTTTCTTT. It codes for CSAQDRANTEAFF.

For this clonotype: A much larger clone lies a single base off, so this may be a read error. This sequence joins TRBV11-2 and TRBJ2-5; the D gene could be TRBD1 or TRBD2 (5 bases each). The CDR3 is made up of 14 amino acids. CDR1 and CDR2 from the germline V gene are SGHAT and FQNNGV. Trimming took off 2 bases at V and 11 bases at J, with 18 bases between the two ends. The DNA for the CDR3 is TGTGCCAGCAGCTTAACGGGACCCTTCCATGAGCAGTACTTC. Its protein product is CASSLTGPFHEQYF. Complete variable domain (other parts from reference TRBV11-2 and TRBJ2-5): EAGVAQSPRYKIIEKRQSVAFWCNPISGHATLYWYQQILGQGPKLLIQFQNNGVVDDSQLPKDRFSAERLKGVDSTLKIQPAKLEDSAVYLCASSLTGPFHEQYFGPGTRLLVL.

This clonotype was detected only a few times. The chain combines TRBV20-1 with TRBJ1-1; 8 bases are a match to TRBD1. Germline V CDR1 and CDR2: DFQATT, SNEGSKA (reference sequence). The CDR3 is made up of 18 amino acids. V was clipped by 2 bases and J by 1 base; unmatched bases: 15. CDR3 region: CSARPPRRQGKRNTEAFF. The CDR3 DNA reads TGCAGTGCTAGACCCCCGCGACGACAGGGGAAGAGGAACACTGAAGCTTTCTTT.

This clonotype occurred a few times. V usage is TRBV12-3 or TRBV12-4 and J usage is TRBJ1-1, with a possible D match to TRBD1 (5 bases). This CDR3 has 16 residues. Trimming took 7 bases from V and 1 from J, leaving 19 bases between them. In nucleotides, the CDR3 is TGTGCCAGCAACCTTCCTCTCCGGGACGGGAACACTGAAGCTTTCTTT. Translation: CASNLPLRDGNTEAFF.

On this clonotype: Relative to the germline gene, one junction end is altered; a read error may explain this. The CDR3 DNA follows: TGTGTCAGCAGCAACCGACAGACCCAAGAGACCCAGTACTTC. Encoded protein: CVSSNRQTQETQYF. The V call is TRBV2, the J call TRBJ2-5; a weak D match, TRBD1 (5 bases). From germline, CDR1 is SNHLY and CDR2 FYNNEI. There are 14 residues in the CDR3.

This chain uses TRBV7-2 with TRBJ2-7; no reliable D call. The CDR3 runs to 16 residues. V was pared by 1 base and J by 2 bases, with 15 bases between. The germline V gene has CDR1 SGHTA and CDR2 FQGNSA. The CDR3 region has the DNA TGTGCCAGCAGCTTAGGGATTCCGGTCCGAACCTACGAGCAGTACTTC. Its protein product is CASSLGIPVRTYEQYF.

CDR3 residues: CASSVEFGGSNQPQHF. CDR3 coding DNA: TGTGCCAGCAGCGTAGAGTTCGGCGGTAGCAATCAGCCCCAGCATTTT. The chain uses TRBV7-9 and TRBJ1-5; D is uncertain. Looked up from germline, CDR1 is SEHNR and CDR2 is FQNEAQ (reference sequence). Trimming left V 5 bases short and J 0 bases short, with 14 bases between. The CDR3 covers 16 residues.

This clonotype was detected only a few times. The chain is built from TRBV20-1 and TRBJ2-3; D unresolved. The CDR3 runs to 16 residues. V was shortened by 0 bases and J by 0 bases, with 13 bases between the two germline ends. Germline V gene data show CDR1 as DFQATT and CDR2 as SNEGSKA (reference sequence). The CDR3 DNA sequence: TGCAGTGCTAGAGATGGAAAGCGCCCTAGCACAGATACGCAGTATTTT. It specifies CSARDGKRPSTDTQYF.

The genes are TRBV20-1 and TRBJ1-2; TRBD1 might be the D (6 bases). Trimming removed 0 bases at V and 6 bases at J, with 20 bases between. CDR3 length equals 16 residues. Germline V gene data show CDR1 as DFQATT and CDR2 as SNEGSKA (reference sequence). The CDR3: CSARDSGGGGSDGYTF. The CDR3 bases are TGCAGTGCTAGAGATTCGGGAGGGGGAGGGAGCGATGGCTACACCTTC.

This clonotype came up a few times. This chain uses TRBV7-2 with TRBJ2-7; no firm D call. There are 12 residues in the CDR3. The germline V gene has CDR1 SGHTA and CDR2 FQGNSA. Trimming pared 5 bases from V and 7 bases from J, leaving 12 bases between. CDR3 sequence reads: CASSLTHFEQYF. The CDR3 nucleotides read TGTGCCAGCAGCCTTACCCACTTTGAGCAGTACTTC.